The rows below give T cell receptor beta chains drawn from one sample of a study of regulatory T cells in long-lasting Graves disease. TCRdb fed the multiplex PCR reads into MiXCR, producing one record per CDR3 protein. The table records 550,000 or so distinct CDR3 sequences, 9.5% to 15% of them present only once. This sample was shared with a second study, whose subject was T cells in Graves' hyperthyroidism and ophthalmopathy.

The starting material was peripheral blood mononuclear cells (PBMCs), obtained at new diagnosis, from a patient treated with antithyroid drugs. The receptors derive from a woman aged 25 to 39 with Graves disease. Both conserved end residues are part of each CDR3. The D gene is left open where the match is weak. Some rows mark clone size as missing; the rest say once, few, many or name a class of expanded clone.

D,V,J,size,DNA,CDR3
TRBD1,TRBV30,TRBJ1-1,few,TGTGCCTGGAGCAGGACAGGGTGGAACACTGAAGCTTTCTTT,CAWSRTGWNTEAFF
TRBD2,TRBV5-1,TRBJ2-2,NA,TGCGCCAGCAGCTTCCGGGACTATAACACCGGGGAGCTGTTTTTT,CASSFRDYNTGELFF
NA,TRBV20-1,TRBJ1-1,many,TGCAGTGCTAGGCGACATGGGGCGGCGAACACTGAAGCTTTCTTT,CSARRHGAANTEAFF
TRBD1,TRBV6-1,TRBJ2-3,few,TGTGCCAGCAGTGAAGGGCCAGGGGGCGGGACAGATACGCAGTATTTT,CASSEGPGGGTDTQYF
TRBD2,TRBV19,TRBJ2-1,NA,TGTGCCAGCCAAAGCGGGAGATCCTACAATGAGCAGTTCTTC,CASQSGRSYNEQFF
TRBD2,TRBV5-1,TRBJ2-3,NA,TGCACCAGCAGCCCTATGACGGGGGGAAGCACAGATACGCAGTATTTT,CTSSPMTGGSTDTQYF
TRBD2,TRBV4-3,TRBJ2-3,many,TGCGCCAGCAGCCTCCGGGAGGGCGGGTCAGATACGCAGTATTTT,CASSLREGGSDTQYF
NA,TRBV12-3/TRBV12-4,TRBJ1-1,many,TGTGCCAGCCGTTCCGGGGTCACTGAAGCTTTCTTT,CASRSGVTEAFF
TRBD1,TRBV5-1,TRBJ2-2,many,TGCGCCAGCAGCTTGGGTACAGGGGCCTCCGGGGAGCTGTTTTTT,CASSLGTGASGELFF
NA,TRBV12-5,TRBJ2-1,few,TGTGCTAGTGGTTTGTCGATAGTCCCGGTCTCCTACAATGAGCAGTTCTTC,CASGLSIVPVSYNEQFF
NA,TRBV13,TRBJ1-1,many,TGTGCCAGTGTTAAGAACACTGAAGCTTTCTTT,CASVKNTEAFF
NA,TRBV25-1,TRBJ1-2,many,TGTGCCAGCAGTGACCTCAGGGATTTCTATGGCTACACCTTC,CASSDLRDFYGYTF
NA,TRBV6-1,TRBJ1-6,many,TGTGCCAGCAAGGAGGTAGTAGATTCACCCCTCCACTTT,CASKEVVDSPLHF